This entry lists 25 T cell receptor beta chains sequenced from one sample in a study of T cell responses to AZD1222 COVID-19 vaccine (dated by TCRdb to about 2021). The library was built by means of the immunoSEQ multiplex PCR assay. TCRdb took over this immuneACCESS table, retaining in-frame rearrangements with V and J assigned. Such tables are incomplete; in checked studies, under half of the missing clones stem from an unresolved V gene, and the remainder is unexplained. This sample lists around 99,000 clones; approximately 88% were detected once. Roughly 13% of the sample belongs to the ten largest clones. The time point label, as the study defines it: baseline before first vaccination. What this sample's treatment or condition label stands for: meningococcal conjugate vaccine given as trial control. Sample: peripheral blood, taken on day 0 of MenACWY control vaccination. The receptors were sampled from an adult in good health.

The table lists this clone with a count of one. The V and J genes are TRBV9 and TRBJ2-3; 10 positions agree with TRBD2. Per germline, CDR1 SGDLS and CDR2 YYNGEE. V shed 3 bases, J shed 3 bases, and the junction held 10 bases outside the gene matches. The CDR3 covers 17 residues. The CDR3 sequence is CASSAATSGEKTDTQYF. In DNA form, the CDR3 reads TGTGCCAGCAGCGCAGCCACTAGCGGGGAGAAAACAGATACGCAGTATTTT.

J is TRBJ1-2 and V is TRBV5-1, with D perhaps TRBD1 (5 bases). The CDR3 has 16 amino acids. Between the trimmed V and J ends, which lost 0 bases and 14 bases, there was a span of 26 bases. The germline CDR1 and CDR2 sequences are SGHRS and YFSETQ. This CDR3 reads CASSLAFRDPRPLRTF. CDR3 nucleotides: TGCGCCAGCAGCTTGGCTTTCCGGGACCCACGCCCTCTGAGGACCTTC.

This clone was recorded once. The chain is built from TRBV11-2 and TRBJ1-6, with D uncertain. This CDR3 region has 13 residues. V lost 2 bases, J lost 7 bases, and 6 bases lay in between. CDR1 is SGHAT, CDR2 FQNNGV, per germline. The CDR3 coding sequence is TGTGCCAGCAGCTTAAGACCCAATTCACCCCTCCACTTT. It codes for CASSLRPNSPLHF.

The V gene is TRBV18, the J gene TRBJ2-7; 8 positions match TRBD1. The length of the CDR3 is 14 residues. J gave up 5 bases and V 3 bases, and 6 bases lay outside the gene matches. Germline loops: CDR1 KGHSH, CDR2 LQKENI. CDR3 coding DNA: TGTGCCAGCTCACCCACAGGGGGTATGGACGAGCAGTACTTC. Translated, it gives CASSPTGGMDEQYF. The full variable domain, its missing parts supplied by reference TRBV18 and TRBJ2-7, is NAGVMQNPRHLVRRRGQEARLRCSPMKGHSHVYWYRQLPEEGLKFMVYLQKENIIDESGMPKERFSAEFPKEGPSILRIQQVVRGDSAAYFCASSPTGGMDEQYFGPGTRLTVT.

V gene TRBV2 combines with J gene TRBJ2-4; 7 nucleotides match TRBD1. Germline V lookup: CDR1 SNHLY, CDR2 FYNNEI. With V trimmed by 6 bases and J by 0 bases, 2 bases remained unmatched. There are 14 residues in the CDR3. The CDR3: CASRGGPAKNIQYF. In DNA, the CDR3 is TGTGCCAGCAGAGGGGGCCCAGCCAAAAACATTCAGTACTTC.

The CDR3 spells CASSQNRGPSNQPQHF. The CDR3 DNA reads TGCGCCAGCAGCCAGAACAGGGGCCCTAGCAATCAGCCCCAGCATTTT. The chain links TRBV4-3 to TRBJ1-5, with 7 bases lining up with TRBD1. V was pared by 3 bases and J by 0 bases, with 5 bases of the junction left unmatched. CDR3 length: 16 residues. Germline V gene lookup returns CDR1 LGHNA and CDR2 YSLEER.

The rearrangement uses TRBV19 and TRBJ1-6; TRBD1 aligns across 7 bases. Unmatched junction bases numbered 7, after V lost 5 bases and J lost 6 bases. The CDR3 has 15 amino acids. Germline V CDR1 and CDR2: LNHDA, SQIVND (reference sequence). DNA for the CDR3: TGTGCCAGTAGTTCCACCAACAGGGGTAATTCACCCCTCCACTTT. It codes for CASSSTNRGNSPLHF.

The chain employs TRBV9 and TRBJ2-7, with TRBD1 matching over 8 bases. CDR3 length: 16 residues. With 3 bases clipped from V and 3 bases from J, the junction kept 11 bases outside the gene matches. Germline loops: CDR1 SGDLS, CDR2 YYNGEE. CDR3 in amino acids: CASSDPAGQESYEQYF. The CDR3 DNA is TGTGCCAGCAGCGATCCCGCGGGACAGGAAAGCTACGAGCAGTACTTC.

This chain uses TRBV7-2 with TRBJ1-5, with a weak D call TRBD1 (5 bases). V was clipped by 4 bases and J by 2 bases, with 12 bases between them. This CDR3 is built from 15 residues. Germline values: CDR1 SGHTA, CDR2 FQGNSA. The CDR3 coding sequence is TGTGCCAGCAGCTCCCAGGGTCGGGGCAATCAGCCCCAGCATTTT. It is translated as CASSSQGRGNQPQHF.

The J gene is TRBJ2-3, the V gene TRBV19; 13 bases line up with TRBD2. Germline CDR1 LNHDA, CDR2 SQIVND (reference sequence). The CDR3 consists of 18 residues. V lost 4 bases to trimming and J lost 0 bases; unmatched junction nucleotides: 7. CDR3 region: CASSKPGLAGRSTDTQYF. As DNA, the CDR3 is TGTGCCAGTAGTAAACCGGGACTAGCGGGGAGAAGCACAGATACGCAGTATTTT.

This clone came up a few times. The rearrangement uses TRBV5-6 and TRBJ1-2; no definite D call. The CDR3 spans 13 residues. The V gene lost 1 base and the J gene lost 6 bases, with 10 bases spanning the gap. Germline V gene lookup returns CDR1 SGHDT and CDR2 YYEEEE. The CDR3 nucleotides read TGTGCCAGCAGCTTGTCGTCGGGGAATGGCTACACCTTC. It translates to CASSLSSGNGYTF.

The chain carries TRBV7-9 and TRBJ2-1; 12 bases line up with TRBD2. V was clipped by 4 bases and J by 2 bases; unmatched bases: 9. Germline V gene lookup returns CDR1 SEHNR and CDR2 FQNEAQ (reference sequence). This CDR3 comprises 18 residues. CDR3 sequence: CASSSSKLAGGAYNEQFF. The CDR3 coding sequence is TGTGCCAGCAGCTCCTCTAAACTAGCGGGAGGTGCCTACAATGAGCAGTTCTTC.

V usage is TRBV15 and J usage is TRBJ2-3; D is perhaps TRBD2 (5 bases). V was pared by 1 base and J by 4 bases, with 12 bases between. Germline-derived CDR1 and CDR2 are LNHNV and YYDKDF (reference sequence). The CDR3 loop spans 15 amino acids. CDR3 amino acids: CATSRVDRRADTQYF. CDR3 bases: TGTGCCACCAGCAGAGTGGACCGGCGGGCAGATACGCAGTATTTT. Drawing the rest from reference TRBV15 and TRBJ2-3, the complete variable domain is DAMVIQNPRYQVTQFGKPVTLSCSQTLNHNVMYWYQQKSSQAPKLLFHYYDKDFNNEADTPDNFQSRRPNTSFCFLDIRSPGLGDTAMYLCATSRVDRRADTQYFGPGTRLTVL.

This chain links TRBV29-1 with TRBJ2-1, with 8 bases matching TRBD2. CDR1 SQVTM and CDR2 ANQGSEA come from the germline V gene. CDR3 length: 12 residues. Losses at the gene ends were 7 bases for V and 10 bases for J; bases not matched to a gene: 9. The CDR3 here is CSATLLADEQFF. The DNA for the CDR3 is TGCAGCGCTACTTTACTAGCGGACGAGCAGTTCTTC.

This clone was seen just once. The rearrangement links TRBV10-3 to TRBJ1-1, with no clear D. CDR3 length: 15 amino acids. Germline-derived CDR1 and CDR2 are ENHRY and SYGVKD. Trimming shortened V by 4 bases and J by 7 bases, and 19 bases separated the two germline ends. The CDR3 loop reads CAISGGDGQVHEAFF. The CDR3 bases are TGTGCCATCAGTGGTGGGGATGGGCAGGTACATGAAGCTTTCTTT.

The rearrangement joins TRBV5-8 to TRBJ1-5, with 10 bases aligning to TRBD1. Looked up from germline, CDR1 is SGHTS and CDR2 is YDEGEE. The V segment lost 5 bases and the J segment 4 bases; nucleotides outside the gene matches: 9. The CDR3 runs to 16 residues. CDR3 nucleotides: TGTGCCAGCAGAACTCCCGGGACAGGGGAAAATCAGCCCCAGCATTTT. This translates into CASRTPGTGENQPQHF.

V is TRBV5-4 and J is TRBJ1-6, with TRBD1 identical over 9 bases. The junction had 8 bases not matched to a gene; V was cut back by 3 bases and J by 1 base. This CDR3 has 18 residues. CDR1 and CDR2 (germline): SGHNT, YYREEE (reference sequence). Written as DNA, the CDR3 is TGTGCCAGCAGCTGGGGACAGGGAACAGGGTCCTATAATTCACCCCTCCACTTT. Protein sequence: CASSWGQGTGSYNSPLHF.

The chain joins TRBV3-1 (or the pseudogene TRBV3-2) to TRBJ2-7; D is undetermined. Per germline, CDR1 LGHDT and CDR2 YNNKEL (reference sequence). Trimming left V 0 bases short and J 9 bases short, with 12 bases between. The CDR3 has 13 amino acids. CDR3 amino acids: CASSQDTALGQYF. DNA of the CDR3: TGTGCCAGCAGCCAAGATACAGCCCTTGGGCAGTACTTC.

This clone came up once. The gene calls are TRBV6-5 and TRBJ2-2; D gene uncertain. Germline V gene data show CDR1 as MNHEY and CDR2 as SVGAGI. The CDR3 runs to 14 residues. Trimming removed 0 bases from V and 7 bases from J, with 9 bases in between. The CDR3 region has the DNA TGTGCCAGCAGTTACTCGACGGCTGGCGGGGAGCTGTTTTTT. Translated: CASSYSTAGGELFF.

The chain has TRBV19 and TRBJ1-4, with D perhaps TRBD1 (5 bases). The CDR3 length is 15 residues. The V gene's germline CDR1 is LNHDA and CDR2 SQIVND (reference sequence). The V end was cut by 6 bases, the J end by 8 bases, with 19 bases between. For the CDR3, the DNA is TGTGCCAGTAGCCTTCCCGGGTCGGGGGGGGAAAAACTGTTTTTT. Translated, it gives CASSLPGSGGEKLFF.

CDR3 sequence (DNA): TGTGCCAGCAGTAAACAAGGCCCCCAGGTGGGCTACACCTTC. Its protein is CASSKQGPQVGYTF. V usage is TRBV6-5 and J usage is TRBJ1-2; no firm D call. The CDR3 length is 14 residues. Trimming removed 5 bases from V and 8 bases from J, with 18 bases in between. Germline values: CDR1 MNHEY, CDR2 SVGAGI.

The chain links TRBV5-6 to TRBJ2-7; 9 positions match TRBD1. Trimming removed 4 bases from V and 0 bases from J; junction bases left unmatched: 5. Germline CDR1 reads SGHDT; CDR2 reads YYEEEE. This CDR3 is 15 amino acids long. CDR3 amino acids: CASSRGGQGSYEQYF. DNA of the CDR3: TGTGCCAGCAGCCGCGGGGGACAGGGCTCCTACGAGCAGTACTTC.

This chain connects TRBV7-3 to TRBJ1-5, with unresolved D. V was cut by 5 bases and J by 8 bases, with 4 bases left in between. The germline V gene encodes CDR1 SGHTA and CDR2 FQGTGA. The CDR3 contains 10 residues. CDR3 DNA sequence: TGTGCCAGCAGCCCTAAGCCCCAGCATTTT. Protein: CASSPKPQHF.

The chain recombines TRBV7-2 with TRBJ2-5, with D unresolved. This CDR3 spans 15 amino acids. The V and J ends lost 1 base and 4 bases respectively, with 13 bases between them. Germline lookup yields CDR1 SGHTA and CDR2 FQGNSA. CDR3 DNA: TGTGCCAGCAGCTTAGGTTGGGTGAGTCGAGAGACCCAGTACTTC. This sequence encodes CASSLGWVSRETQYF. The whole variable domain, filled in from reference TRBV7-2 and TRBJ2-5, reads GAGVSQSPSNKVTEKGKDVELRCDPISGHTALYWYRQSLGQGLEFLIYFQGNSAPDKSGLPSDRFSAERTGGSVSTLTIQRTQQEDSAVYLCASSLGWVSRETQYFGPGTRLLVL.

The chain combines TRBV29-1 with TRBJ1-2; 9 nucleotides match TRBD1. Per germline, CDR1 SQVTM and CDR2 ANQGSEA. CDR3 size: 12 residues. With 4 bases clipped from V and 5 bases from J, the junction kept 2 bases outside the gene matches. CDR3 coding DNA: TGCAGCGTTGCGGGGACAGGGTATGGCTACACCTTC. It encodes CSVAGTGYGYTF.